The 9 T cell receptor beta chains presented below share a single source sample, sequenced in a study of blood T cell repertoires in COVID-19. The data were produced by immunoSEQ multiplex PCR, yet TCRdb's version contains in-frame clones alone and is incomplete. Among 450,000 to 500,000 clones listed, roughly 90% were seen once. The sequenced sample was PBMCs or T cells enriched from blood (not recorded which). The receptors were gathered from a woman aged 18 to 35 who had recovered from COVID-19.

This chain connects TRBV7-2 to TRBJ1-1, with D maybe TRBD1 (6 bases). Trimming removed 0 bases at V and 10 bases at J, with 21 bases between. The CDR3 loop spans 16 amino acids. The germline CDR1 and CDR2 sequences are SGHTA and FQGNSA. CDR3 protein: CASSLAAGVGVKGAFF. The CDR3 DNA sequence: TGTGCCAGCAGCTTAGCCGCAGGGGTGGGGGTGAAGGGAGCTTTCTTT.

The rearrangement uses TRBV5-1 and TRBJ1-1; D possibly corresponds to TRBD1 (5 bases). The CDR3 runs to 16 residues. Trimming removed 0 bases from V and 0 bases from J, with 12 bases in between. Germline assignment: CDR1 SGHRS and CDR2 YFSETQ. CDR3 DNA: TGCGCCAGCAGCTTGGCCGCAGGGATAATGAACACTGAAGCTTTCTTT. Amino acids: CASSLAAGIMNTEAFF. The full variable domain, with the rest looked up from reference TRBV5-1 and TRBJ1-1, is KAGVTQTPRYLIKTRGQQVTLSCSPISGHRSVSWYQQTPGQGLQFLFEYFSETQRNKGNFPGRFSGRQFSNSRSEMNVSTLELGDSALYLCASSLAAGIMNTEAFFGQGTRLTVV.

This clone was counted a single time. The gene calls are TRBV10-3 and TRBJ1-5; no firm D call. Looked up from germline, CDR1 is ENHRY and CDR2 is SYGVKD. Trimming shortened V by 6 bases and J by 1 base, and 7 bases separated the two germline ends. This CDR3 region has 13 residues. In DNA form, the CDR3 reads TGTGCCATCAGCCGGGAGAGCAATCAGCCCCAGCATTTT. This codes for CAISRESNQPQHF.

The V call is TRBV4-1, the J call TRBJ2-7; TRBD2 might be the D (5 bases). Trimming cost V 0 bases and J 0 bases, with 9 bases left between them. CDR3 length: 15 amino acids. Germline V gene lookup returns CDR1 MGHRA and CDR2 YSYEKL. CDR3 in DNA: TGCGCCAGCAGCCAAGACCAAGGGAGCTCCTACGAGCAGTACTTC. The encoded protein is CASSQDQGSSYEQYF.

The chain joins TRBV2 to TRBJ1-2; D perhaps matches TRBD1 (5 bases). The CDR3 length is 14 residues. Trimming left V 4 bases short and J 2 bases short, with 11 bases between. CDR1 is SNHLY and CDR2 is FYNNEI in the germline V gene. This CDR3 reads CASSGQTLNYGYTF. CDR3 DNA: TGTGCCAGCAGTGGACAGACTCTCAACTATGGCTACACCTTC.

This sequence joins TRBV19 and TRBJ1-1; TRBD1 aligns across 10 bases. Germline lookup yields CDR1 LNHDA and CDR2 SQIVND (reference sequence). V dropped 4 bases and J dropped 5; count of bases not matched to a gene: 7. This CDR3 region has 15 residues. CDR3 nucleotides: TGTGCCAGTAGTAGACAGGGGGCGGAGGAGACTGAAGCTTTCTTT. This codes for CASSRQGAEETEAFF.

The chain has TRBV3-1 (or the pseudogene TRBV3-2) and TRBJ1-6; D gene uncertain. The CDR3 has 13 amino acids. In germline, CDR1 is LGHDT, CDR2 YNNKEL (reference sequence). V dropped 3 bases and J dropped 7 bases, with 7 bases sitting between them. The CDR3 protein is CASSQGGNSPLHF. CDR3 coding DNA: TGTGCCAGCAGCCAGGGAGGAAATTCACCCCTCCACTTT.

This chain joins TRBV3-1 (or the pseudogene TRBV3-2) and TRBJ2-5, with 10 bases aligning to TRBD2. The junction had 6 bases not matched to a gene; V was cut back by 4 bases and J by 4 bases. Germline CDR1 reads LGHDT; CDR2 reads YNNKEL (reference sequence). The CDR3 length is 15 residues. CDR3 protein: CASSPGPSGGETQYF. The DNA of the CDR3 is TGTGCCAGCAGCCCGGGCCCTAGCGGGGGAGAGACCCAGTACTTC.

V gene TRBV14 combines with J gene TRBJ2-5; D may be TRBD1 (5 bases). Trimming shortened V by 1 base and J by 7 bases, and 13 bases separated the two germline ends. The CDR3 extends over 14 amino acids. Germline CDR1 reads SGHDN; CDR2 reads FVKESK. CDR3 amino acids: CASSQGAAQGTQYF. CDR3 DNA sequence: TGTGCCAGCAGCCAAGGGGCCGCGCAGGGGACCCAGTACTTC.